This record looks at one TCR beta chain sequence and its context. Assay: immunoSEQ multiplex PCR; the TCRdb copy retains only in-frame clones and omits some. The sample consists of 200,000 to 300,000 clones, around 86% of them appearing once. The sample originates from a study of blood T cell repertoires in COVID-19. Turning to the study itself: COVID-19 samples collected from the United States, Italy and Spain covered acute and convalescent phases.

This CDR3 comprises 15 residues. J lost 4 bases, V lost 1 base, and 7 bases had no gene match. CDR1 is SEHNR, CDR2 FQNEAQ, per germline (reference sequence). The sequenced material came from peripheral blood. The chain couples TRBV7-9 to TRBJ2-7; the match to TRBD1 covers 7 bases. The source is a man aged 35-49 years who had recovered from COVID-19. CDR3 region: CASSLVGRGSYEQYF. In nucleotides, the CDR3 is TGTGCCAGCAGCTTAGTTGGCAGGGGGTCGTACGAGCAGTACTTC. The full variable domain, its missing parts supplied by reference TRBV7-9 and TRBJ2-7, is DTGVSQNPRHKITKRGQNVTFRCDPISEHNRLYWYRQTLGQGPEFLTYFQNEAQLEKSRLLSDRFSAERPKGSFSTLEIQRTEQGDSAMYLCASSLVGRGSYEQYFGPGTRLTVT.